This T cell receptor beta chain was obtained from a study of T cells in localized non-small cell lung cancer. Per the germline V gene, CDR1 is ENHRY and CDR2 is SYGVKD. Germline trimming cut 8 bases from V and 0 bases from J; bases unmatched to any gene: 2. The length of the CDR3 is 14 residues. The assay was immunoSEQ multiplex PCR, and TCRdb's table has in-frame clones only and misses some. Of over 30,000 clones in the sample, around 90% were seen once. This sequence was found in a man aged 40 to 70 with stage III lung adenocarcinoma. The V gene is TRBV10-3, the J gene TRBJ1-1, with 11 bases that match TRBD1. The material was peripheral blood mononuclear cells, obtained before any cancer treatment. CDR3 amino acids: CAIGQGALNTEAFF. The CDR3 bases are TGTGCCATCGGACAGGGGGCCCTGAACACTGAAGCTTTCTTT.